This T cell receptor (beta chain) is drawn from a study of sequential checkpoint blockade in melanoma. With V trimmed by 7 bases and J by 8 bases, 12 bases remained unmatched. CDR1 is SGDLS, CDR2 YYNGEE, per germline. This CDR3 has 14 residues. Produced via immunoSEQ multiplex PCR; TCRdb's table is partial and in-frame only. Of around 34,000 clones in the sample, approximately 81% were seen once. Treatment meaning: randomized to nivolumab then ipilimumab (arm A) or the reverse (arm B). From thawed PBMCs, live CD3+CD8+ cells negative for CD19 and CD56 were sorted. The V call is TRBV9, the J call TRBJ1-2, with TRBD1 matching over 9 bases. This clonotype originated in a human donor with melanoma. The sample consisted of CD8+ T cells sorted from blood (inferred from file names), taken from a patient given nivolumab and ipilimumab in sequence. The CDR3 coding sequence is TGTGCCAGCGGGGAAGGGACAGGGAAGAAAGGCTACACCTTC. It specifies CASGEGTGKKGYTF.